The 21 T cell receptor beta chains below were found in one sample sequenced in a study of OX40 agonist ivuxolimab in advanced cancers. Using immunoSEQ multiplex PCR, the repertoire was profiled, and TCRdb retains in-frame clones only, with some absent. The sample carries approximately 69,000 clones, over 60% recorded once. The sample in question was CD4+ or CD8+ T cells sorted from blood, obtained in a trial of the OX40 agonist ivuxolimab. These receptors were obtained from an adult with an advanced solid tumor such as melanoma, head and neck, liver or kidney cancer.

This clone appeared once. The chain combines TRBV19 with TRBJ1-5; D is possibly TRBD1 (5 bases). This CDR3 region has 14 residues. V gave up 7 bases and J gave up 7 bases, with 17 bases separating them. The germline CDR1 and CDR2 sequences are LNHDA and SQIVND (reference sequence). The CDR3 DNA is TGTGCCAGTACCGATAGGCAGGGAGTGCAGCCCCAGCATTTT. Amino acids: CASTDRQGVQPQHF.

Details on this clone: The sample contains more than one DNA sequence encoding this CDR3. V is TRBV5-4 and J is TRBJ1-6, with 9 bases aligning to TRBD1. J gave up 9 bases and V 5 bases, and 6 bases lay outside the gene matches. CDR1 and CDR2 from the germline V gene are SGHNT and YYREEE (reference sequence). There are 14 residues in the CDR3. The chain's CDR3 is CASSLDRGSSPLHF. In DNA form, the CDR3 reads TGTGCCAGCAGTCTGGACAGGGGTAGTTCACCCCTCCACTTT.

This chain links TRBV6-1 with TRBJ1-1; D possibly corresponds to TRBD1 (6 bases). The V end was cut by 2 bases, the J end by 4 bases, with 11 bases between. The CDR3 extends over 14 amino acids. CDR1 and CDR2 (germline): MNHNS, SASEGT. The DNA for the CDR3 is TGTGCCAGCAGTGAAAGGCGGGGGGCCACTGAAGCTTTCTTT. Its protein product is CASSERRGATEAFF.

This clone was observed a single time. The chain has TRBV7-3 and TRBJ1-6; unclear D gene. The V gene lost 1 base and the J gene lost 0 bases, with 7 bases spanning the gap. Germline V gene lookup returns CDR1 SGHTA and CDR2 FQGTGA. CDR3 length: 16 residues. Here the CDR3 reads CASSLRGPSYNSPLHF. The CDR3 DNA follows: TGTGCCAGCAGCTTAAGAGGGCCCTCCTATAATTCACCCCTCCACTTT.

This rearrangement joins TRBV5-4 to TRBJ2-2; 7 bases agree with TRBD1. The CDR3 loop spans 15 amino acids. CDR1 is SGHNT and CDR2 is YYREEE in the germline V gene (reference sequence). The ends lost 4 bases at V and 5 bases at J; junction bases unmatched: 8. This chain's CDR3 is CASSIRDRQTGELFF. The CDR3 nucleotides read TGTGCCAGCAGCATCCGGGACAGACAAACCGGGGAGCTGTTTTTT.

The gene calls are TRBV13 and TRBJ2-2; D is possibly TRBD1 or TRBD2 (6 bases each). The germline V gene encodes CDR1 PRHDT and CDR2 FYEKMQ (reference sequence). The V gene lost 5 bases and the J gene lost 7 bases, with 17 bases spanning the gap. The CDR3 is 15 residues long. The CDR3 DNA sequence: TGTGCCAGCAGCCCGGGGGAGACAGGCCTCGGGGAGCTGTTTTTT. Its protein is CASSPGETGLGELFF.

A single count supports this clone. The CDR3, as DNA: TGTGCCAGCAGTTACGGCAGCCTGAACACTGAAGCTTTCTTT. This translates into CASSYGSLNTEAFF. The chain joins TRBV6-6 to TRBJ1-1; unclear D gene. Germline V gene lookup returns CDR1 MNHNY and CDR2 SVGAGI (reference sequence). Trimming took 2 bases from V and 0 from J, leaving 7 bases between them. This CDR3 spans 14 amino acids.

The chain joins TRBV18 to TRBJ2-1; 8 positions agree with TRBD2. V was pared by 0 bases and J by 4 bases, with 5 bases of the junction left unmatched. Per germline, CDR1 KGHSH and CDR2 LQKENI. CDR3 length equals 16 residues. CDR3 residues: CASSPPTSVFYNEQFF. CDR3 bases: TGTGCCAGCTCACCACCGACTAGCGTCTTTTACAATGAGCAGTTCTTC.

J is TRBJ2-7 and V is TRBV6-1; D remains unclear. V lost 6 bases and J lost 1, with 4 bases in between. This CDR3 has 11 amino acids. Germline loops: CDR1 MNHNS, CDR2 SASEGT. The CDR3 nucleotides read TGTGCCAGCAGCCAGTCCTACGAGCAGTACTTC. Protein sequence: CASSQSYEQYF.

V usage is TRBV6-1 and J usage is TRBJ1-2, with 11 bases lining up with TRBD1. This CDR3 has 15 residues. The V and J ends lost 5 bases and 4 bases, in that order; junction bases with no gene match: 6. CDR1 MNHNS and CDR2 SASEGT come from the germline V gene. The CDR3: CASSTGTGGSYGYTF. Written as DNA, the CDR3 is TGTGCCAGCAGTACCGGGACAGGGGGTAGCTATGGCTACACCTTC.

The chain is built from TRBV28 and TRBJ2-7; D may be TRBD1 (7 bases). The CDR3 is made up of 16 amino acids. V was pared by 2 bases and J by 3 bases, with 17 bases between. The germline CDR1 and CDR2 sequences are MDHEN and SYDVKM. The chain's CDR3 is CASSLLGRGDLYEQYF. CDR3 coding DNA: TGTGCCAGCAGTTTACTGGGCAGGGGGGACCTCTACGAGCAGTACTTC.

The rearrangement uses TRBV7-8 and TRBJ2-7, with 8 nucleotides matching TRBD2. Germline assignment: CDR1 SGHVS and CDR2 FQNEAQ. J lost 4 bases, V lost 2 bases, and 1 base had no gene match. The CDR3 extends over 13 amino acids. CDR3: CASSLPSGYEQYF. For the CDR3, the DNA is TGTGCCAGCAGCTTACCTAGCGGGTACGAGCAGTACTTC. Combining the CDR3 with reference TRBV7-8 and TRBJ2-7 gives the whole variable domain GAGVSQSPRYKVAKRGQDVALRCDPISGHVSLFWYQQALGQGPEFLTYFQNEAQLDKSGLPSDRFFAERPEGSVSTLKIQRTQQEDSAVYLCASSLPSGYEQYFGPGTRLTVT.

The chain joins TRBV14 to TRBJ2-7; D gene ambiguous. This CDR3 contains 11 residues. Germline lookup yields CDR1 SGHDN and CDR2 FVKESK. The V gene lost 3 bases and the J gene lost 2 bases, with 2 bases spanning the gap. The DNA of the CDR3 is TGTGCCAGCAGCCAGACCTACGAGCAGTACTTC. Translating gives CASSQTYEQYF. The full variable domain, rest sourced from reference TRBV14 and TRBJ2-7, is EAGVTQFPSHSVIEKGQTVTLRCDPISGHDNLYWYRRVMGKEIKFLLHFVKESKQDESGMPNNRFLAERTGGTYSTLKVQPAELEDSGVYFCASSQTYEQYFGPGTRLTVT.

In DNA, the CDR3 is TGTGCCAGCAGCCCGGGGCGGGGGGGCCGCAACATTCAGTACTTC. Its translation: CASSPGRGGRNIQYF. The gene calls are TRBV7-8 and TRBJ2-4; 9 nucleotides agree with TRBD2. V was pared by 5 bases and J by 7 bases, with 9 bases of the junction left unmatched. The CDR3 consists of 15 residues. The V gene's germline CDR1 is SGHVS and CDR2 FQNEAQ. The whole variable domain, filled in from reference TRBV7-8 and TRBJ2-4, reads GAGVSQSPRYKVAKRGQDVALRCDPISGHVSLFWYQQALGQGPEFLTYFQNEAQLDKSGLPSDRFFAERPEGSVSTLKIQRTQQEDSAVYLCASSPGRGGRNIQYFGAGTRLSVL.

This clone was seen a few times. V usage is TRBV19 and J usage is TRBJ1-2, with D perhaps TRBD1 (6 bases). V dropped 9 bases and J dropped 2 bases, with 19 bases sitting between them. Germline-derived CDR1 and CDR2 are LNHDA and SQIVND (reference sequence). The CDR3 sequence is 15 residues long. The CDR3 sequence: CASRDTAAGNYGYTF. In nucleotides, the CDR3 is TGTGCCAGCCGGGACACGGCTGCTGGGAACTATGGCTACACCTTC. The full variable domain, with the rest looked up from reference TRBV19 and TRBJ1-2, is DGGITQSPKYLFRKEGQNVTLSCEQNLNHDAMYWYRQDPGQGLRLIYYSQIVNDFQKGDIAEGYSVSREKKESFPLTVTSAQKNPTAFYLCASRDTAAGNYGYTFGSGTRLTVV.

V is TRBV10-3 and J is TRBJ1-3; possibly TRBD1 for D (5 bases). The CDR3 covers 14 residues. Germline values: CDR1 ENHRY, CDR2 SYGVKD. V lost 4 bases to trimming and J lost 0 bases, with 7 bases between them. CDR3 sequence: CAISGDPSGNTIYF. CDR3 nucleotide sequence: TGTGCCATCAGTGGGGACCCCTCTGGAAACACCATATATTTT.

The chain employs TRBV19 and TRBJ1-2; D possibly corresponds to TRBD1 (6 bases). The length of the CDR3 is 13 residues. Trimming left V 6 bases short and J 6 bases short, with 14 bases between. Germline assignment: CDR1 LNHDA and CDR2 SQIVND (reference sequence). The CDR3 DNA reads as TGTGCCAGTAGGAGAGCAGGGGTAGATGGCTACACCTTC. Translated, it gives CASRRAGVDGYTF.

This rearrangement joins TRBV5-6 to TRBJ1-3, with TRBD1 as a possible D gene (5 bases). Deletions cut 0 bases from V and 1 base from J, with 11 bases between. Germline V gene lookup returns CDR1 SGHDT and CDR2 YYEEEE. CDR3 size: 16 residues. DNA of the CDR3: TGTGCCAGCAGCTTGGTTGCGTGGGGGTCTGGAAACACCATATATTTT. Amino acid sequence: CASSLVAWGSGNTIYF. The whole variable domain, remainder taken from reference TRBV5-6 and TRBJ1-3, is DAGVTQSPTHLIKTRGQQVTLRCSPKSGHDTVSWYQQALGQGPQFIFQYYEEEERQRGNFPDRFSGHQFPNYSSELNVNALLLGDSALYLCASSLVAWGSGNTIYFGEGSWLTVV.

The chain combines TRBV19 with TRBJ1-2, with TRBD1 matching 8 bases. Germline values: CDR1 LNHDA, CDR2 SQIVND (reference sequence). With 5 bases clipped from V and 5 bases from J, the junction kept 10 bases outside the gene matches. This CDR3 has 15 amino acids. This chain's CDR3 is CASSEGQGMTYGYTF. Written as DNA, the CDR3 is TGTGCCAGTAGTGAAGGACAGGGAATGACTTATGGCTACACCTTC.

In this sample, this clone turned up once. The chain combines TRBV6-5 with TRBJ2-7, with D unresolved. With 6 bases removed from V and 3 bases from J, the gap between germline ends came to 12 bases. Per germline, CDR1 MNHEY and CDR2 SVGAGI. The CDR3 loop spans 13 amino acids. The CDR3 nucleotides read TGTGCCAGCAGGCCTTCGGACCGCTACGAGCAGTACTTC. Encoded protein: CASRPSDRYEQYF.

CDR3 region: CASSLGQLDEQYF. CDR3 nucleotides: TGCGCCAGCAGCTTGGGGCAGCTGGACGAGCAGTACTTC. J is TRBJ2-7 and V is TRBV5-1; D remains unclear. The CDR3 covers 13 residues. Germline-derived CDR1 and CDR2 are SGHRS and YFSETQ. With 0 bases removed from V and 5 bases from J, the gap between germline ends came to 9 bases.